A single sample is the source of the 3 T cell receptor beta chains below, sequenced in a study of naive CD8 T cells in extremely preterm neonates. Without labor or membrane rupture, elective cesareans at roughly 37-41 weeks supplied term cord blood. Method: immunoSEQ multiplex PCR; TCRdb's copy keeps in-frame clones and lacks some. The data show about 7,300 clones, around nine tenths seen once. Sequencing was done on a sample of naive CD8+ T cells from cord blood. These receptors were taken from a newborn in good health.

The J gene is TRBJ2-7, the V gene TRBV9, with no clear D. The germline V gene has CDR1 SGDLS and CDR2 YYNGEE. This CDR3 has 15 residues. The V end was cut by 0 bases, the J end by 6 bases, with 16 bases between. The CDR3 DNA sequence: TGTGCCAGCAGCGTAGACTCCTCCCCCCCTATCGAGCAGTACTTC. This gives the protein CASSVDSSPPIEQYF.

V and J are TRBV29-1 and TRBJ1-2; 9 bases are a match to TRBD1. V trimming: 6 bases; J trimming: 3 bases; junction bases outside the gene matches: 5. This CDR3 has 13 residues. From germline, CDR1 is SQVTM and CDR2 ANQGSEA. Here the CDR3 reads CSVLTGGDYGYTF. Here the CDR3 DNA reads TGCAGCGTGCTGACAGGGGGGGACTATGGCTACACCTTC.

The rearrangement links TRBV5-1 to TRBJ2-1; TRBD2 might be the D (5 bases). V was shortened by 4 bases and J by 2 bases, with 10 bases between the two germline ends. Germline V gives CDR1 SGHRS, CDR2 YFSETQ. This CDR3 contains 14 residues. The CDR3 nucleotides read TGCGCCAGCAGCCCCGGAGGCACCTACAATGAGCAGTTCTTC. Its protein product is CASSPGGTYNEQFF.